This T cell receptor beta chain derives from a study of CD8+CD57+ T cells in acquired aplastic anemia listed by TCRdb under 2018. Regarding the study in general: On average, sorted CD4+ and CD8+ cells yielded approximately 3 ug of extracted DNA, with a range of 0.2 to 27.4 ug. A CD8+CD57+ expansion meant a frequency higher than the mean frequency seen in healthy subjects. What the work shows at the level of the full study, not this receptor alone: Between patients and healthy controls, no significant difference in CD8+ Simpson's diversity was found (P=0.060). Some 30 CD8+ CDR3 sequences were found to be shared between patients and controls, but these sequences appeared to be highly expressed in patients and within the immunodominant clones of the patients.

Between the V and J ends, shortened by 3 bases and 3 bases respectively, the junction contains 15 bases. The CDR3 covers 15 residues, taking in both the cysteine and the phenylalanine. The entry retains the CDR3 DNA only, 45 bases that are in frame from base 1. Taken from the germline V gene, the CDR1 and CDR2 loops are SGHTA and FQGTGA. Expansion of CD8+CD57+ cells had been shown by flow cytometry in the patients chosen for sequencing. Severe acquired aplastic anemia was diagnosed in all patients according to International Study of Aplastic Anemia and Agranulocytosis and Camitta criteria. No therapy had been received by the patients at the time of blood sampling. The study deep-sequenced TCR repertoires of sorted CD4+ and CD8+ blood T cells from severe aplastic anemia patients and healthy subjects. Patients were enrolled in the USA under clinicaltrials.gov protocols 00001620, 01623167, 00001397, 00071045, 00081523 and 00961064. Ficoll-Paque density gradient centrifugation was used to isolate peripheral blood mononuclear cells. CD4+ and CD8+ T cells were sorted by FACS or magnetic beads before DNA extraction.

Profiling of TCR beta VDJ combinations and CDR3 sequences used genomic DNA as the template. An Illumina HiSeq 2000 was the platform used for TCR repertoire sequencing. Concerning the study's data processing: Repertoire assessment relied on Simpson's diversity index, CDR3 size and DJ length profiles, and TRBV/TRBJ rearrangement plots. The most abundant DNA sequence in the deep sequencing data was defined as the immunodominant clone. CDR3 amino acid sequences were screened for sharing across subjects and were compared with published repertoires and the VDJdb database. TCRdb reworked the public reads: Q25 trimming with fastp, MiXCR clone assembly, productive beta chains retained. Rows with one shared CDR3 protein collapse into an entry with the most common genes and DNA. The V and J calls were determined by TCRdb, not by the authors. This sample gives about 150,000 distinct CDR3 sequences in total; roughly 54% of them show up just once. The ten largest clones capture less than 15% of the sample.

This clonotype was recorded many times. Its antigen remains undetermined. Base qualities are missing; no much larger clone stands one base away. The rearranged chain carries TRBV7-3 and TRBJ2-7; the D element might be TRBD1 or TRBD2, as each aligns at 5 bases. Sequenced input: sorted CD4+, CD8+, or CD8+CD57+ T cells (not recorded which) from PBMCs. The sequence came from a human donor with aplastic anemia. The CDR3 reads as follows: CASSFFGGTGYEQYF. The DNA sequence is given as TGTGCCAGCAGCTTTTTTGGGGGAACGGGCTACGAGCAGTACTTC.